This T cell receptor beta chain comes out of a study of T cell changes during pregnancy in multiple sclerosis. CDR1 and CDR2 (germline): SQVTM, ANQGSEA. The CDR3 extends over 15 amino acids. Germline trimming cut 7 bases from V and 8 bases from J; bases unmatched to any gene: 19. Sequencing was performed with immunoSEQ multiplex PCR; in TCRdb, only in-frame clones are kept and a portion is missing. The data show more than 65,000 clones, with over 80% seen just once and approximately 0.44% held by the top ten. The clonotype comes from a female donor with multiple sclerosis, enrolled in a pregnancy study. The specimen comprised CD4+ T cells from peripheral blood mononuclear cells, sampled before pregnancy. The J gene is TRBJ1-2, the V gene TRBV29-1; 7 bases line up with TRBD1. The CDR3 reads CSAVGTVGDSGGYTF. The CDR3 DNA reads TGCAGCGCCGTAGGGACAGTTGGGGACTCCGGGGGCTACACCTTC.